The clone carrying this T cell receptor beta chain came up once. The germline gives CDR1 MNHNY, CDR2 SVGAGI (reference sequence). The J segment lost 5 bases and the V segment lost 4 bases, leaving 7 bases of the junction unmatched. The CDR3 spans 14 residues. These data are taken from a study of shared clonotypes between healthy human individuals. CD45RO-negative, CCR7-selected cells formed the naive CD8 fraction, which excluded terminally differentiated effector memory CD45RA+ cells. Clones were sequenced by immunoSEQ multiplex PCR, and TCRdb holds only the in-frame ones, with some missing. The repertoire holds about 2 million clones, with approximately 94% as singletons.

The V gene is TRBV6-6, the J gene TRBJ2-5, with TRBD1 matching over 7 bases. This receptor was obtained from a man between 18 and 35 years old in good health. Source material: naive CD8+ T cells sorted from blood. Here the CDR3 DNA reads TGTGCCAGCAGTTGGACAGGTTGGGGGGAGACCCAGTACTTC. As protein: CASSWTGWGETQYF.